The subject of this entry is one T cell receptor (beta chain). No antigen is known for it. Germline V CDR1 and CDR2: LGHNA, YNFKEQ. CDR3 length equals 16 residues. Unmatched junction bases numbered 6, after V lost 0 bases and J lost 4 bases. This sample stems from a study of identical twins. Study-wide findings and caveats: Abundant beta clonotypes from cord blood had fewer insertions, unlike memory repertoires, which showed none.

TCRdb called the 5' RACE reads again in MiXCR, with one record for every CDR3 protein. Here the sample spans 300,000 to 400,000 distinct CDR3 sequences, roughly an eighth being singletons. Another study also made use of these data, one on yellow fever vaccine responses in identical twins.

Sample: CD8+ T cells sorted from blood. The sequence derives from a young woman in good health. This sequence joins TRBV4-2 and TRBJ2-7; TRBD2 matches 10 bases. The CDR3 DNA is TGTGCCAGCAGCCAAGAAAGCGGGAGGGCCGGTTACGAGCAGTACTTC. It yields the protein CASSQESGRAGYEQYF.